The rows below give T cell receptor beta chains drawn from one sample of a study of graft-versus-host responses after intestinal transplantation. Here immunoSEQ multiplex PCR was the method, and the copy in TCRdb shows in-frame clones only, minus some. The table has about 98,000 clones, about 84% seen once. The sample was PBMCs, taken 255 days after intestinal transplant. These receptor sequences come from a human patient who received an intestinal transplant, so some T cells may come from the graft donor. The CDR3 runs from the conserved cysteine through the conserved F or W. Fields, in order: V gene, clone size, D gene, J gene, CDR3 DNA, CDR3 protein. A D gene is named only where the DNA matches it firmly. Clone size is not always given. Where it is, it says once, few, many or a class for expanded clones.

V: TRBV15
size: -
D: -
J: TRBJ2-3
DNA: TGTGCCACCAGCAGAGGTGACAATGATTGGGTAGATACGCAGTATTTT
CDR3: CATSRGDNDWVDTQYF

V: TRBV6-5
size: -
D: -
J: TRBJ1-4
DNA: TGTGCCAGCAGTTACTCCCAGGGGTCCGAAAAACTGTTTTTT
CDR3: CASSYSQGSEKLFF

V: TRBV4-1
size: -
D: -
J: TRBJ2-7
DNA: TGCGCCAGCAGCCAAGGCGTGGCGGCCTCCTACGAGCAGTACTTC
CDR3: CASSQGVAASYEQYF

V: TRBV19
size: -
D: -
J: TRBJ2-5
DNA: TGTGCCAGTAGTACAGGGTGGGGGGAGACCCAGTACTTC
CDR3: CASSTGWGETQYF

V: TRBV5-8
size: few
D: -
J: TRBJ1-6
DNA: TGTGCCAGCAGCATCGGACAGCTCAATTCACCCCTCCACTTT
CDR3: CASSIGQLNSPLHF

V: TRBV2
size: -
D: TRBD2
J: TRBJ2-2
DNA: TGTGCCAGCGACCGGACTAGCGTTAACACCGGGGAGCTGTTTTTT
CDR3: CASDRTSVNTGELFF

V: TRBV5-6
size: few
D: -
J: TRBJ1-6
DNA: TGTGCCAGCAGCTCGATCTCCTATAATTCACCCCTCCACTTT
CDR3: CASSSISYNSPLHF

V: TRBV15
size: -
D: -
J: TRBJ1-1
DNA: TGTGCCACCAGCCCCGGAGGGCCGCGCCCTGAAGCTTTCTTT
CDR3: CATSPGGPRPEAFF

V: TRBV6-1
size: -
D: -
J: TRBJ1-1
DNA: TGTGCCAGCAGTGAGTACAGGTTGAACACTGAAGCTTTCTTT
CDR3: CASSEYRLNTEAFF

V: TRBV4-2
size: -
D: TRBD1
J: TRBJ1-1
DNA: TGTGCCAGCAGCCAAGAAAAGGCGACAGGGTCCCGAGGTATGCCTTTCTTT
CDR3: CASSQEKATGSRGMPFF

V: TRBV28
size: -
D: TRBD1
J: TRBJ1-2
DNA: TGTGCCAGCAGGGACAGGGGGGGGATCTATGGCTACACCTTC
CDR3: CASRDRGGIYGYTF

V: TRBV29-1
size: -
D: TRBD1
J: TRBJ1-5
DNA: TGCAGCGCCACGACAGGGGGCAACAATCAGCCCCAGCATTTT
CDR3: CSATTGGNNQPQHF

V: TRBV2
size: -
D: TRBD2
J: TRBJ2-7
DNA: TGTGCCAGCAGCCCTTCTAGCGGGCGCTCCTACGAGCAGTACTTC
CDR3: CASSPSSGRSYEQYF

V: TRBV4-2
size: -
D: TRBD2
J: TRBJ2-3
DNA: TGTGCCAGCAGCCAAGATCCGGGGGGGCTAGGTGGCACAGATACGCAGTATTTT
CDR3: CASSQDPGGLGGTDTQYF

V: TRBV20-1
size: once
D: -
J: TRBJ2-1
DNA: TGCAGTGCCACCCCCTACAATGAGCAGTTCTTC
CDR3: CSATPYNEQFF

V: TRBV19
size: -
D: -
J: TRBJ1-5
DNA: TGTGCCAGTACCGCAACAGGATATAGCAATCAGCCCCAGCATTTT
CDR3: CASTATGYSNQPQHF

V: TRBV2
size: -
D: TRBD1
J: TRBJ2-5
DNA: TGTGCCAGCACTCGGGACAGTCTCCTGGAGACCCAGTACTTC
CDR3: CASTRDSLLETQYF

V: TRBV5-1
size: -
D: -
J: TRBJ2-1
DNA: TGCGCCAGCAGCTTGTCCGGGGGCCGCAATGAGCAGTTCTTC
CDR3: CASSLSGGRNEQFF

V: TRBV27
size: -
D: -
J: TRBJ1-6
DNA: TGTGCCAGCAGAGTTCTCTCAGGCAGCCCTTCACCCCTCCACTTT
CDR3: CASRVLSGSPSPLHF

V: TRBV4-1
size: -
D: -
J: TRBJ2-7
DNA: TGCGCCAGCAGCCAGCAGGGATCAAATCCCTACGAGCAGTACTTC
CDR3: CASSQQGSNPYEQYF

V: TRBV13
size: -
D: TRBD1
J: TRBJ1-3
DNA: TGTGCCAGCAGTACATCCGGACAGGGCGACAGAAACACCATATATTTT
CDR3: CASSTSGQGDRNTIYF

V: TRBV5-8
size: -
D: -
J: TRBJ2-7
DNA: TGTGCCAGCAGCTTGGTCCCCTCCTACGAGCAGTACTTC
CDR3: CASSLVPSYEQYF

V: TRBV9
size: few
D: TRBD1
J: TRBJ1-2
DNA: TGTGCCAGCAGCGTAGCTACAGGGGACCGAGTACAAGGCTACACCTTC
CDR3: CASSVATGDRVQGYTF

V: TRBV7-6
size: -
D: -
J: TRBJ1-1
DNA: TGTGCCAGCAGCTCTGCACGGACAGTGAACACTGAAGCTTTCTTT
CDR3: CASSSARTVNTEAFF

V: TRBV28
size: -
D: TRBD1
J: TRBJ2-7
DNA: TGTGCCAGCAACCGACAGGGGGTTACCTACGAGCAGTACTTC
CDR3: CASNRQGVTYEQYF

V: TRBV6-1
size: once
D: -
J: TRBJ1-5
DNA: TGTGCCAGCAGTGAAGCCCTAGTACAGCCCCAGCATTTT
CDR3: CASSEALVQPQHF

V: TRBV5-8
size: -
D: TRBD1
J: TRBJ1-1
DNA: TGTGCCAGCAGCCTACAGGGGGGGGATGAAGCTTTCTTT
CDR3: CASSLQGGDEAFF

V: TRBV29-1
size: once
D: -
J: TRBJ1-2
DNA: TGCAGCGTTGAAGAGCGGGGACCAAACTATGGCTACACCTTC
CDR3: CSVEERGPNYGYTF

V: TRBV28
size: -
D: -
J: TRBJ1-6
DNA: TGTGCCAGCAGGGCGACTGGTCGGGGTAATTCACCCCTCCACTTT
CDR3: CASRATGRGNSPLHF

V: TRBV5-1
size: -
D: -
J: TRBJ1-5
DNA: TGCGCCAGCAGCTTGGGGTCGGCTGGCAATCAGCCCCAGCATTTT
CDR3: CASSLGSAGNQPQHF

V: TRBV5-5
size: -
D: -
J: TRBJ1-4
DNA: TGTGCCAGCAGCTCCCGGGTATCAACTAATGAAAAACTGTTTTTT
CDR3: CASSSRVSTNEKLFF

V: TRBV5-1
size: -
D: -
J: TRBJ1-1
DNA: TGCCCCAGCAGCTTGAGGGGGGGAAACACTGAAGCTTTCTTT
CDR3: CPSSLRGGNTEAFF

V: TRBV29-1
size: -
D: TRBD1
J: TRBJ1-1
DNA: TGCAGCGTTGAAGATATTCAAGGGGGCTGGGGTGGTGGGAACACTGAAGCTTTCTTT
CDR3: CSVEDIQGGWGGGNTEAFF

V: TRBV6-5
size: once
D: -
J: TRBJ1-6
DNA: TGTGCCAGTCTGATGGCCCCCAATTCACCCCTCCACTTT
CDR3: CASLMAPNSPLHF

V: TRBV27
size: -
D: -
J: TRBJ2-1
DNA: TGTGCCAGCAGTTTACAGTCCCCCTACAATGAGCAGTTCTTC
CDR3: CASSLQSPYNEQFF

V: TRBV28
size: -
D: -
J: TRBJ2-7
DNA: TGTGCCAGCAGTTTTTGGGGGTCCTACGAGCAGTACTTC
CDR3: CASSFWGSYEQYF

V: TRBV28
size: -
D: -
J: TRBJ1-5
DNA: TGTGCCAGCAGATACTTACTCAGGGCTGGGCAGCCCCAGCATTTT
CDR3: CASRYLLRAGQPQHF

V: TRBV29-1
size: -
D: TRBD2
J: TRBJ2-1
DNA: TGCAGCGCTAGTGGACTAGCGGGAATTATATCCTACAATGAGCAGTTCTTC
CDR3: CSASGLAGIISYNEQFF

V: TRBV30
size: -
D: TRBD1
J: TRBJ2-7
DNA: TGTGCCTGGACCAACACGGGACAGGGCCACTATGAGCAGTACTTC
CDR3: CAWTNTGQGHYEQYF

V: TRBV9
size: -
D: -
J: TRBJ2-3
DNA: TGTGCCAGCAGCCCGACAGTTGCAGGGTACCTAGAAGATACGCAGTATTTT
CDR3: CASSPTVAGYLEDTQYF

V: TRBV27
size: -
D: -
J: TRBJ2-7
DNA: TGTGCCAGCAGTTTATCCCTCTTTTCACACGAGCAGTACTTC
CDR3: CASSLSLFSHEQYF

V: TRBV10-3
size: -
D: -
J: TRBJ2-3
DNA: TGTGCCACCCGAGACCGAAACACAGATACGCAGTATTTT
CDR3: CATRDRNTDTQYF

V: TRBV30
size: -
D: -
J: TRBJ1-3
DNA: TGTGCCTGGAGTCAGGGGACTGGAAACACCATATATTTT
CDR3: CAWSQGTGNTIYF

V: TRBV6-1
size: -
D: TRBD1
J: TRBJ2-1
DNA: TGTGCCAGCAGTGGGGGGACAGGGGGTGGAGGGAATGAGCAGTTCTTC
CDR3: CASSGGTGGGGNEQFF

V: TRBV19
size: -
D: TRBD2
J: TRBJ2-1
DNA: TGTGCCAGTAGTATGGGGAAGACTAGCGTGAGTTTTAATGAGCAGTTCTTC
CDR3: CASSMGKTSVSFNEQFF

V: TRBV4-1
size: -
D: -
J: TRBJ2-7
DNA: TGCGCCAGCAGCCAAGAGGCTTTATCTTGGGCCACCTACGAGCAGTACTTC
CDR3: CASSQEALSWATYEQYF

V: TRBV29-1
size: -
D: -
J: TRBJ1-1
DNA: TGCAGCGTTGGGCTAATCTTGGCCGAGCGGGCTTTCTTT
CDR3: CSVGLILAERAFF

V: TRBV5-4
size: -
D: TRBD1
J: TRBJ2-5
DNA: TGTGCCAGCAGCCGGGACAGTAAAGAGACCCAGTACTTC
CDR3: CASSRDSKETQYF

V: TRBV2
size: -
D: -
J: TRBJ2-1
DNA: TGTGCCAGCGGGGAGGCGCAGGCCTCCTACAATGAGCAGTTCTTC
CDR3: CASGEAQASYNEQFF

V: TRBV29-1
size: few
D: TRBD1
J: TRBJ1-1
DNA: TGCAGCCCGGGACAGGGATCTGAAGCTTTCTTT
CDR3: CSPGQGSEAFF

V: TRBV6-5
size: -
D: TRBD1
J: TRBJ2-7
DNA: TGTGCCAGCAGTTTCGGACAGGTAGACCTCTACGAGCAGTACTTC
CDR3: CASSFGQVDLYEQYF

V: TRBV4-2
size: -
D: -
J: TRBJ2-6
DNA: TGTGCCAGCGGCCGGGCTGACCCTGGGGCCAACGTCCTGACTTTC
CDR3: CASGRADPGANVLTF

V: TRBV7-7
size: -
D: TRBD1
J: TRBJ2-5
DNA: TGTGCTAGCAGCTCTGACAGGGGGCGAGGGGAGACCCAGTACTTC
CDR3: CASSSDRGRGETQYF

V: TRBV5-4
size: -
D: TRBD1
J: TRBJ1-4
DNA: TGTGCCAGCAGCCCGGGACAGGGATATGAAAAACTGTTTTTT
CDR3: CASSPGQGYEKLFF

V: TRBV7-3
size: -
D: -
J: TRBJ1-1
DNA: TGTGCCAGCAGCGCCGACAGGAACACTGAAGCTTTCTTT
CDR3: CASSADRNTEAFF

V: TRBV10-2
size: few
D: TRBD1
J: TRBJ1-6
DNA: TGCGCCAGCGGGCGACAGGGGTATAATTCACCCCTCCACTTT
CDR3: CASGRQGYNSPLHF

V: TRBV10-3
size: -
D: TRBD1
J: TRBJ2-7
DNA: TGTGCCATCCGCCCCGGGACAGGGACCTACGAGCAGTACTTC
CDR3: CAIRPGTGTYEQYF

V: TRBV4-2
size: once
D: TRBD2
J: TRBJ2-7
DNA: TGTGCCAGCAGCCCAGGTAGCGGGAGGCCGGCCTACGAGCAGTACTTC
CDR3: CASSPGSGRPAYEQYF

V: TRBV28
size: -
D: TRBD1
J: TRBJ1-1
DNA: TGTGCCAGCAGCTATAACCGACCAGGGGGCGCAACTGAAGCTTTCTTT
CDR3: CASSYNRPGGATEAFF